The 14 T cell receptor beta chains listed next were all sequenced from one sample in a study of blood T cells in healthy people across ages. Combining a sample-barcoded 5' primer with a J-beta primer mix, a second PCR ran for 7 to 11 cycles. TCRdb used MiXCR to reprocess the 5' RACE reads, holding one entry per CDR3 protein. The data show 1.5 million to 2 million distinct CDR3 sequences, with less than 50% seen just once and approximately 2.1% held by the top ten. Specimen: blood. These TCRs come from a woman between 35 and 50 years old in good health.

This chain joins TRBV20-1 and TRBJ1-6; D possibly corresponds to TRBD1 (5 bases). Trimming shortened V by 3 bases and J by 6 bases, and 9 bases separated the two germline ends. Germline loops: CDR1 DFQATT, CDR2 SNEGSKA (reference sequence). CDR3 length equals 13 residues. CDR3 sequence: CSASRDANSPLHF. CDR3 nucleotides: TGCAGTGCTAGTAGGGACGCTAATTCACCCCTCCACTTT.

This clonotype came up once. V is TRBV6-2 or TRBV6-3 and J is TRBJ2-7; 10 bases fit TRBD1. This CDR3 is built from 17 residues. The V gene's germline CDR1 is MNHEY and CDR2 SVGEGT. Losses at the gene ends were 2 bases for V and 3 bases for J; bases not matched to a gene: 10. CDR3 loop: CASSYLPGGQGFYEQYF. The CDR3 nucleotides are TGTGCCAGCAGTTACCTCCCCGGGGGACAGGGGTTCTACGAGCAGTACTTC.

V is TRBV20-1 and J is TRBJ2-5; no clear D gene. Per germline, CDR1 DFQATT and CDR2 SNEGSKA (reference sequence). The CDR3 consists of 15 residues. With 1 base removed from V and 1 base from J, the gap between germline ends came to 13 bases. CDR3 amino acids: CSARGTTLVQETQYF. In nucleotides, the CDR3 is TGCAGTGCTAGAGGGACCACGTTAGTCCAAGAGACCCAGTACTTC.

This clonotype was observed a handful of times. The V gene is TRBV15, the J gene TRBJ2-7, with 7 bases lining up with TRBD2. Germline loops: CDR1 LNHNV, CDR2 YYDKDF (reference sequence). CDR3 length: 14 amino acids. The J segment lost 5 bases and the V segment lost 2 bases, leaving 6 bases of the junction unmatched. This chain's CDR3 is CATSRSGGLDEQYF. The CDR3 region has the DNA TGTGCCACCAGCAGATCGGGGGGTTTGGACGAGCAGTACTTC.

The rearrangement links TRBV28 to TRBJ2-4; D gene unclear. Germline assignment: CDR1 MDHEN and CDR2 SYDVKM. CDR3 length: 13 residues. Trimming cost V 8 bases and J 4 bases, with 12 bases left between them. The CDR3 DNA follows: TGTGCCAGCCTCTGGGTCTCAAAAAACATTCAGTACTTC. It encodes CASLWVSKNIQYF.

This clonotype was picked up a small number of times. The V gene is TRBV6-5, the J gene TRBJ1-2; no reliable D call. CDR1 MNHEY and CDR2 SVGAGI come from the germline V gene. The length of the CDR3 is 15 residues. V was clipped by 2 bases and J by 3 bases, with 13 bases between them. CDR3 bases: TGTGCCAGCAGTTACGGGGAGGGCGCAGACTATGGCTACACCTTC. It codes for CASSYGEGADYGYTF.

In its sample, this clonotype was seen a few times. The rearrangement uses TRBV12-3 or TRBV12-4 and TRBJ2-3, with TRBD1 as a possible D gene (6 bases). The CDR3 covers 14 residues. V lost 6 bases and J lost 1, with 11 bases in between. The CDR3 protein is CASRQGQGTDTQYF. CDR3 nucleotides: TGTGCCAGCAGACAGGGCCAGGGCACAGATACGCAGTATTTT.

This chain uses TRBV7-2 with TRBJ2-3, with TRBD2 matching 7 bases. The CDR3 consists of 17 residues. CDR1 is SGHTA, CDR2 FQGNSA, per germline. The V and J ends lost 2 bases and 2 bases, in that order; junction bases with no gene match: 10. The CDR3 DNA sequence: TGTGCCAGCAGCTTACGCGGGGGTAGAGTAAACACAGATACGCAGTATTTT. Amino acid sequence: CASSLRGGRVNTDTQYF.

The J gene is TRBJ1-4, the V gene TRBV15, with D perhaps TRBD1 (5 bases). Trimming left V 1 base short and J 3 bases short, with 9 bases between. The CDR3 has 15 amino acids. The germline V gene has CDR1 LNHNV and CDR2 YYDKDF (reference sequence). CDR3 region: CATSRAGAANEKLFF. DNA for the CDR3: TGTGCCACCAGCAGAGCTGGGGCGGCTAATGAAAAACTGTTTTTT.

The V call is TRBV24-1, the J call TRBJ1-5; 8 bases are shared with TRBD1. Germline assignment: CDR1 KGHDR and CDR2 SFDVKD. The ends lost 7 bases at V and 6 bases at J; junction bases unmatched: 4. The CDR3 runs 13 residues. CDR3 protein: CATSQGASQPQHF. DNA of the CDR3: TGTGCCACCAGCCAGGGGGCGAGTCAGCCCCAGCATTTT.

In its sample, this clonotype was seen a few times. The rearrangement links TRBV7-2 to TRBJ2-2; D is unclear. CDR1 and CDR2 (germline): SGHTA, FQGNSA. V lost 1 base and J lost 5, with 8 bases in between. The CDR3 length is 14 residues. The CDR3 sequence is CASSLVGATGELFF. CDR3 coding DNA: TGTGCCAGCAGCTTAGTTGGCGCTACCGGGGAGCTGTTTTTT.

This chain joins TRBV7-9 and TRBJ1-2; D is perhaps TRBD1 (5 bases). Trimming removed 5 bases from V and 8 bases from J, with 18 bases in between. There are 14 residues in the CDR3. Per the germline V gene, CDR1 is SEHNR and CDR2 is FQNEAQ (reference sequence). Here the CDR3 reads CASSASGAHGGYTF. In nucleotides, the CDR3 is TGTGCCAGCAGCGCTAGCGGGGCCCACGGCGGCTACACCTTC.

The V and J genes are TRBV11-1 and TRBJ2-1; TRBD1 agrees at 9 bases. J lost 7 bases, V lost 4 bases, and 17 bases had no gene match. Per the germline V gene, CDR1 is SGHAT and CDR2 is FQDESV (reference sequence). This CDR3 contains 18 residues. The CDR3 nucleotides read TGTGCCAGCAGCTCCCGGGACAGGGCTTATTCAGATCGGAATGAGCAGTTCTTC. As protein: CASSSRDRAYSDRNEQFF.

The chain carries TRBV5-4 and TRBJ2-3; D not resolved. The CDR3 is made up of 13 amino acids. CDR1 is SGHNT and CDR2 is YYREEE in the germline V gene (reference sequence). Trimming pared 4 bases from V and 5 bases from J, leaving 11 bases between. The CDR3: CASSRATGDTQYF. CDR3 DNA sequence: TGTGCCAGCAGCAGAGCTACCGGAGATACGCAGTATTTT. The variable domain in full, completed from reference TRBV5-4 and TRBJ2-3, reads ETGVTQSPTHLIKTRGQQVTLRCSSQSGHNTVSWYQQALGQGPQFIFQYYREEENGRGNFPPRFSGLQFPNYSSELNVNALELDDSALYLCASSRATGDTQYFGPGTRLTVL.